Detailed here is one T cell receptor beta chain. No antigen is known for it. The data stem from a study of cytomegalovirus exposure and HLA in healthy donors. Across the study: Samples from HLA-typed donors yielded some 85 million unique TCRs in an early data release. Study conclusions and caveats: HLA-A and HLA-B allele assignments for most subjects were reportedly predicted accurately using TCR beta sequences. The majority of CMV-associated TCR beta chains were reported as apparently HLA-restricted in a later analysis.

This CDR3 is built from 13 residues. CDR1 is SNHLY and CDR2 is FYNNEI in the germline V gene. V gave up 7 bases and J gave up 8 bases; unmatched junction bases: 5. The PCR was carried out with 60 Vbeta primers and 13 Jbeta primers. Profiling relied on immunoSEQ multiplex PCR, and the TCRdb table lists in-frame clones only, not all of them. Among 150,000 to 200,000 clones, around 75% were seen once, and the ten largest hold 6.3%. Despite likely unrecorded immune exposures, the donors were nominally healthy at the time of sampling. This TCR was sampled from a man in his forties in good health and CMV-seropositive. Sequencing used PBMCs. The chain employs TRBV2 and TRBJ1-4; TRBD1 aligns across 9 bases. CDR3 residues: CASKQGAQEKLFF. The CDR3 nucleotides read TGTGCCAGCAAACAGGGGGCGCAGGAAAAACTGTTTTTT.